A single sample gave rise to the 19 T cell receptor beta chains below, sequenced in a study of cytomegalovirus exposure and HLA in healthy donors. Generated by immunoSEQ multiplex PCR, the TCRdb table keeps only in-frame clones and is missing some. The data show roughly 220,000 clones, around 80% seen once. Sequences were obtained from PBMCs. The receptors derive from a woman between 25 and 40 years old in good health and CMV-seropositive.

The chain joins TRBV7-2 to TRBJ1-3; D is undetermined. This CDR3 contains 13 residues. Germline V gene data show CDR1 as SGHTA and CDR2 as FQGNSA. Trimming left V 5 bases short and J 3 bases short, with 8 bases between. The CDR3: CASSLSDGNTIYF. The CDR3 DNA reads TGTGCCAGCAGCCTCTCAGATGGAAACACCATATATTTT.

This clone was found a few times. The V call is TRBV12-5, the J call TRBJ1-1; no definite D call. V shed 2 bases and J shed 3 bases, with 13 bases lying between them. Per germline, CDR1 LGHNT and CDR2 FRNRAP. The length of the CDR3 is 15 residues. CDR3 nucleotides: TGTGCTAGTGGTTTGCCGGGCACGCGAGACACTGAAGCTTTCTTT. Protein product: CASGLPGTRDTEAFF. Looking up the rest from reference TRBV12-5 and TRBJ1-1 gives the full variable domain: DARVTQTPRHKVTEMGQEVTMRCQPILGHNTVFWYRQTMMQGLELLAYFRNRAPLDDSGMPKDRFSAEMPDATLATLKIQPSEPRDSAVYFCASGLPGTRDTEAFFGQGTRLTVV.

The chain uses TRBV5-1 and TRBJ1-2; possibly TRBD1 for D (5 bases). The CDR3 sequence is 14 residues long. Germline V gene sequence: CDR1 SGHRS, CDR2 YFSETQ. Trimming removed 6 bases at V and 4 bases at J, with 16 bases between. The CDR3 protein is CASTGIEGSYGYTF. DNA of the CDR3: TGCGCCAGCACCGGGATCGAGGGGTCCTATGGCTACACCTTC.

The CDR3 spells CASGFSSEQYF. The CDR3 DNA is TGTGCTAGTGGTTTTAGCTCCGAGCAGTACTTC. The chain employs TRBV12-5 and TRBJ2-7; D unresolved. The germline V and J ends were trimmed by 3 bases and 6 bases, with 6 bases remaining between them. Germline CDR1 and CDR2: LGHNT and FRNRAP. This CDR3 has 11 residues.

This chain links TRBV30 with TRBJ2-3, with a weak D call TRBD1 (6 bases). Germline V lookup: CDR1 GTSNPN, CDR2 SVGIG (reference sequence). This CDR3 has 12 residues. With 0 bases removed from V and 5 bases from J, the gap between germline ends came to 6 bases. The CDR3 DNA reads as TGTGCCTGGAGTGTAGGGGGAGATACGCAGTATTTT. Translation gives CAWSVGGDTQYF. The whole variable domain, filled in from reference TRBV30 and TRBJ2-3, reads SQTIHQWPATLVQPVGSPLSLECTVEGTSNPNLYWYRQAAGRGLQLLFYSVGIGQISSEVPQNLSASRPQDRQFILSSKKLLLSDSGFYLCAWSVGGDTQYFGPGTRLTVL.

The chain is built from TRBV5-5 and TRBJ1-5; D is possibly TRBD1 (6 bases). The CDR3 has 14 residues. The germline CDR1 and CDR2 sequences are SGHKS and YYEKEE (reference sequence). V was trimmed by 2 bases and J by 3 bases, leaving 9 bases between them. CDR3: CASSLQGPNQPQHF. The CDR3 DNA is TGTGCCAGCAGCTTACAGGGCCCCAATCAGCCCCAGCATTTT.

This chain joins TRBV5-1 and TRBJ1-5; the D is unclear. The CDR3 runs 15 residues. V was shortened by 0 bases and J by 5 bases, with 12 bases between the two germline ends. From germline, CDR1 is SGHRS and CDR2 YFSETQ. This CDR3 is CASSLAGGFDQPQHF. CDR3 bases: TGCGCCAGCAGCTTGGCGGGCGGGTTCGATCAGCCCCAGCATTTT.

This clone was recorded many times. The chain links TRBV18 to TRBJ1-2; possibly TRBD1 for D (6 bases). Germline lookup yields CDR1 KGHSH and CDR2 LQKENI. This CDR3 has 14 amino acids. The V end lost 2 bases, the J end lost 6 bases, and 13 bases lay between the germline ends. The CDR3 region is CASSPLPGEDGYTF. CDR3 in DNA: TGTGCCAGCTCACCATTGCCAGGGGAGGATGGCTACACCTTC. The whole variable domain, filled in from reference TRBV18 and TRBJ1-2, reads NAGVMQNPRHLVRRRGQEARLRCSPMKGHSHVYWYRQLPEEGLKFMVYLQKENIIDESGMPKERFSAEFPKEGPSILRIQQVVRGDSAAYFCASSPLPGEDGYTFGSGTRLTVV.

The V gene is TRBV5-1, the J gene TRBJ2-2; D is unresolved. CDR3 length: 15 residues. Germline V gene lookup returns CDR1 SGHRS and CDR2 YFSETQ. Deletions cut 2 bases from V and 7 bases from J, with 15 bases between. The CDR3 sequence is CASSFKAALGGELFF. Here the CDR3 DNA reads TGCGCCAGCAGCTTCAAAGCAGCTCTGGGCGGGGAGCTGTTTTTT.

V and J are TRBV19 and TRBJ2-1; the D call may be TRBD1 or TRBD2 (6 bases each). Per the germline V gene, CDR1 is LNHDA and CDR2 is SQIVND (reference sequence). V lost 9 bases and J 6 bases, leaving 27 bases between the germline ends. The CDR3 runs 17 residues. CDR3 coding DNA: TGTGCCAGCAACCCGGGGGCTAATCAGGGGCTGGCCAATGAGCAGTTCTTC. This sequence encodes CASNPGANQGLANEQFF.

The chain couples TRBV7-8 to TRBJ2-7, with 14 nucleotides matching TRBD2. The V gene's germline CDR1 is SGHVS and CDR2 FQNEAQ. CDR3 length: 15 residues. The V gene end was trimmed by 1 base and the J gene end by 4 bases; junction bases not matched to a gene: 0. CDR3 residues: CASSLGLAGGYEQYF. The CDR3 DNA reads TGTGCCAGCAGCTTAGGACTAGCGGGAGGGTACGAGCAGTACTTC.

The V and J genes are TRBV28 and TRBJ2-5, with D perhaps being TRBD1 or TRBD2 (5 bases each). Germline loops: CDR1 MDHEN, CDR2 SYDVKM. Between the trimmed V and J ends, which lost 5 bases and 2 bases, there was a span of 12 bases. This CDR3 has 14 amino acids. The CDR3 sequence is CASSLGTDQETQYF. CDR3 nucleotide sequence: TGTGCCAGCAGTCTGGGGACGGATCAAGAGACCCAGTACTTC.

The chain joins TRBV28 to TRBJ1-2; TRBD1 matches 7 bases. The germline gives CDR1 MDHEN, CDR2 SYDVKM. V trimming: 8 bases; J trimming: 6 bases; junction bases outside the gene matches: 12. The CDR3 consists of 14 residues. This chain's CDR3 is CASATGAVSHGYTF. In nucleotides, the CDR3 is TGTGCCAGCGCAACAGGGGCCGTCTCCCATGGCTACACCTTC.

This clone was observed a handful of times. J is TRBJ1-2 and V is TRBV10-3; tentative D call: TRBD1 (5 bases). Between the trimmed V and J ends, which lost 4 bases and 3 bases, there was a span of 15 bases. The CDR3 is 15 amino acids. Germline values: CDR1 ENHRY, CDR2 SYGVKD. CDR3 region: CAISAGGGTDYGYTF. The CDR3 region has the DNA TGTGCCATCAGTGCGGGTGGAGGGACGGACTATGGCTACACCTTC.

The V gene is TRBV5-6, the J gene TRBJ2-7; 15 nucleotides match TRBD2. Germline lookup yields CDR1 SGHDT and CDR2 YYEEEE. Germline trimming cut 4 bases from V and 12 bases from J; bases unmatched to any gene: 20. The CDR3 has 18 residues. The CDR3 nucleotides are TGTGCCAGCAGCCCCTCCGGGACTAGCGGGAGGTTTAAAAGGTCCGCGTACTTC. Protein sequence: CASSPSGTSGRFKRSAYF.

The chain has TRBV30 and TRBJ1-2, with TRBD1 matching over 7 bases. CDR3 size: 12 residues. From germline, CDR1 is GTSNPN and CDR2 SVGIG (reference sequence). With 3 bases clipped from V and 4 bases from J, the junction kept 2 bases outside the gene matches. The chain's CDR3 is CAWRQGRYGYTF. DNA for the CDR3: TGTGCCTGGAGACAGGGGCGCTATGGCTACACCTTC.

The chain combines TRBV27 with TRBJ2-7; no firm D call. V gave up 5 bases and J gave up 2 bases, with 10 bases separating them. The CDR3 consists of 13 residues. CDR1 and CDR2 (germline): MNHEY, SMNVEV (reference sequence). This CDR3 is CASSRNGPYEQYF. The CDR3 DNA reads TGTGCCAGCAGTAGGAACGGGCCCTACGAGCAGTACTTC.

This clone has ten or more counts. The chain joins TRBV15 to TRBJ2-1, with TRBD2 matching 9 bases. Germline V gene data show CDR1 as LNHNV and CDR2 as YYDKDF (reference sequence). The CDR3 spans 17 residues. J was trimmed by 10 bases and V by 3 bases; bases with no gene match: 16. In DNA, the CDR3 is TGTGCCACCAGCAGCTCTACGGGGCTAGCGGGAAGCGAGGAGCAGTTCTTC. Amino acid sequence: CATSSSTGLAGSEEQFF.

The genes are TRBV6-1 and TRBJ2-7; D perhaps matches TRBD1 (5 bases). Germline V lookup: CDR1 MNHNS, CDR2 SASEGT. The CDR3 totals 15 residues. Trimming took 2 bases from V and 5 from J, leaving 16 bases between them. The CDR3 loop is CASSEFRVTGHEQYF. The CDR3 DNA reads as TGTGCCAGCAGTGAATTCAGAGTCACAGGCCACGAGCAGTACTTC.